One sample yielded the 28 T cell receptor beta chains listed below, sequenced in a study of early T cells in non-severe SARS-CoV-2 infection. TCRdb independently ran MiXCR on the 5' RACE reads; one entry per CDR3 protein. Altogether around 40,000 distinct CDR3 sequences are present, 6.3% being singletons, with the ten largest covering under 7.5%. Material: whole blood. All receptors derive from an adult who was a healthcare worker with PCR-confirmed SARS-CoV-2 infection or an uninfected control (not recorded which).

This sequence joins TRBV2 and TRBJ1-1, with D uncertain. CDR1 and CDR2 from the germline V gene are SNHLY and FYNNEI. This CDR3 is 13 amino acids long. Trimming stripped 6 bases from V and 0 bases from J, with 8 bases between. The CDR3 region has the DNA TGTGCCAGCAGAGTGACGGTGAACACTGAAGCTTTCTTT. Residues: CASRVTVNTEAFF.

This clonotype was observed at least ten times. V is TRBV20-1 and J is TRBJ1-1, with D hard to call. This CDR3 comprises 13 residues. From germline, CDR1 is DFQATT and CDR2 SNEGSKA (reference sequence). Trimming shortened V by 6 bases and J by 3 bases, and 14 bases separated the two germline ends. The CDR3 sequence: CSATKTRDTEAFF. CDR3 DNA sequence: TGCAGTGCAACCAAGACGCGGGACACTGAAGCTTTCTTT.

This rearrangement joins TRBV2 to TRBJ2-3; possible D gene TRBD1, 6 bases. This CDR3 spans 16 amino acids. The V and J ends lost 6 bases and 0 bases respectively, with 16 bases between them. CDR1 is SNHLY, CDR2 FYNNEI, per germline. CDR3 DNA sequence: TGTGCCAGCAGCCGCGGACAGTCTTCTAGCACAGATACGCAGTATTTT. Translated: CASSRGQSSSTDTQYF.

This clonotype was counted many times. This sequence joins TRBV4-1 and TRBJ2-5, with 8 bases aligning to TRBD2. V lost 6 bases to trimming and J lost 5 bases; unmatched junction nucleotides: 14. The germline CDR1 and CDR2 sequences are MGHRA and YSYEKL. CDR3 length: 16 residues. The CDR3 DNA sequence: TGCGCCAGCAGTCAATTCGGAGCGGGAGCGGGGGAGACCCAGTACTTC. Its translation: CASSQFGAGAGETQYF.

This clonotype occurred many times. This chain connects TRBV7-9 to TRBJ1-5; no reliable D call. Germline V gene lookup returns CDR1 SEHNR and CDR2 FQNEAQ (reference sequence). V gave up 2 bases and J gave up 5 bases, with 7 bases separating them. The CDR3 extends over 13 amino acids. The CDR3 DNA reads as TGTGCCAGCAGCTTATATGTCGATCAGCCCCAGCATTTT. As protein: CASSLYVDQPQHF.

There are many counts of this clonotype. V gene TRBV18 combines with J gene TRBJ1-2, with 8 bases fitting TRBD1. Germline CDR1 and CDR2: KGHSH and LQKENI. There are 13 residues in the CDR3. The junction had 2 bases not matched to a gene; V was cut back by 4 bases and J by 4 bases. The CDR3: CASSQGQVYGYTF. As DNA, the CDR3 is TGTGCCAGCTCACAGGGACAGGTCTATGGCTACACCTTC.

This clonotype appeared many times. The J gene is TRBJ2-3, the V gene TRBV12-3 or TRBV12-4; D call uncertain. The CDR3 consists of 13 residues. With 7 bases removed from V and 4 bases from J, the gap between germline ends came to 12 bases. CDR3 DNA: TGTGCCAGCACCCCTAGAAGGGCAGATACGCAGTATTTT. Translating it yields CASTPRRADTQYF.

Concerning this clonotype itself: At one end, the junction sequence differs from germline, possibly due to a read error. CDR3 amino acids: CASSLAGDTQYF. The CDR3 nucleotides read TGTGCCAGCAGTCTAGCGGGAGACACCCAGTACTTC. The J gene is TRBJ2-5, the V gene TRBV12-3 or TRBV12-4; 10 bases are a match to TRBD2. This CDR3 has 12 amino acids.

The chain links TRBV5-6 to TRBJ1-2; 9 nucleotides line up with TRBD1. Germline loops: CDR1 SGHDT, CDR2 YYEEEE. The CDR3 extends over 17 amino acids. Trimming cost V 0 bases and J 2 bases; bases outside gene matches: 8. The CDR3 here is CASSLAAGTGYNYGYTF. As DNA, the CDR3 is TGTGCCAGCAGCTTGGCAGCCGGGACAGGGTACAACTATGGCTACACCTTC.

This clonotype appeared many times. The rearrangement uses TRBV12-3 or TRBV12-4 and TRBJ1-1, with D uncertain. V was shortened by 0 bases and J by 4 bases, with 9 bases between the two germline ends. The CDR3 consists of 14 residues. CDR3 region: CASSLAGGATEAFF. CDR3 nucleotide sequence: TGTGCCAGCAGTTTAGCCGGAGGTGCCACTGAAGCTTTCTTT.

This clonotype came up a few times. The chain recombines TRBV11-3 with TRBJ1-3; 7 positions agree with TRBD1. CDR1 is SGHNT, CDR2 YENEEA, per germline. The CDR3 is made up of 16 amino acids. Trimming at V came to 5 bases and at J to 2 bases, leaving 9 bases not matched to a gene. CDR3 nucleotides: TGTGCCAGCAGCCTGGACCTTGACAGGGCTGGAAACACCATATATTTT. Protein product: CASSLDLDRAGNTIYF.

This clonotype was seen ten or more times. The V and J genes are TRBV5-6 and TRBJ1-1; D gene ambiguous. Trimming shortened V by 0 bases and J by 5 bases, and 5 bases separated the two germline ends. The CDR3 contains 12 residues. Germline V CDR1 and CDR2: SGHDT, YYEEEE. This CDR3 reads CASSLGQTEAFF. The CDR3 coding sequence is TGTGCCAGCAGCTTGGGGCAGACTGAAGCTTTCTTT.

This clonotype appeared a few times. This chain uses TRBV18 with TRBJ2-3; TRBD1 might be the D (5 bases). Between the trimmed V and J ends, which lost 3 bases and 2 bases, there was a span of 15 bases. Per the germline V gene, CDR1 is KGHSH and CDR2 is LQKENI. The CDR3 is 16 amino acids. CDR3 coding DNA: TGTGCCAGCTCACCTAAGACAGAATTTGCCACAGATACGCAGTATTTT. As protein: CASSPKTEFATDTQYF.

This clonotype occurred a few times. The J gene is TRBJ1-2, the V gene TRBV7-6; weak D call: TRBD1 (6 bases). Per the germline V gene, CDR1 is SGHVS and CDR2 is FNYEAQ. V shed 1 base and J shed 5 bases, with 14 bases lying between them. This CDR3 region has 15 residues. CDR3 DNA sequence: TGTGCCAGCAGCTTAGGCACAGGGAGGGGGTATGGCTACACCTTC. Protein: CASSLGTGRGYGYTF. Drawing the rest from reference TRBV7-6 and TRBJ1-2, the complete variable domain is GAGVSQSPRYKVTKRGQDVALRCDPISGHVSLYWYRQALGQGPEFLTYFNYEAQQDKSGLPNDRFSAERPEGSISTLTIQRTEQRDSAMYRCASSLGTGRGYGYTFGSGTRLTVV.

This clonotype was detected only a few times. The V and J genes are TRBV11-3 and TRBJ2-3; D remains unclear. CDR1 is SGHNT and CDR2 is YENEEA in the germline V gene. CDR3 length equals 14 residues. V was shortened by 5 bases and J by 6 bases, with 15 bases between the two germline ends. In DNA, the CDR3 is TGTGCCAGCAGCCCGGCCCGAAGAAAGGATACGCAGTATTTT. It specifies CASSPARRKDTQYF.

This clonotype appeared many times. The chain is built from TRBV4-1 and TRBJ1-6; no definite D call. Germline CDR1 MGHRA, CDR2 YSYEKL. The V end lost 3 bases, the J end lost 7 bases, and 7 bases lay between the germline ends. The CDR3 is made up of 13 amino acids. This chain's CDR3 is CASSQVANSPLHF. In DNA, the CDR3 is TGCGCCAGCAGCCAGGTAGCCAATTCACCCCTCCACTTT.

This sequence joins TRBV4-1 and TRBJ2-1; no definite D call. Germline CDR1 and CDR2: MGHRA and YSYEKL. Trimming took 0 bases from V and 5 from J, leaving 11 bases between them. CDR3 length equals 15 residues. CDR3 loop: CASSQDLLLHNEQFF. The CDR3 DNA reads as TGCGCCAGCAGCCAAGATCTCTTACTCCACAATGAGCAGTTCTTC.

In regard to this clonotype: One base away lies a much larger clone, so this may be a sequencing read error. This sequence joins TRBV2 and TRBJ2-5; possibly TRBD1 or TRBD2 for D (5 bases each). Germline-derived CDR1 and CDR2 are SNHLY and FYNNEI. Deletions cut 6 bases from V and 0 bases from J, with 5 bases between. The length of the CDR3 is 12 residues. CDR3 sequence: CASRGDQETQYF. The DNA for the CDR3 is TGTGCCAGCAGGGGGGACCAAGAGACCCAGTACTTC. Looking up the rest from reference TRBV2 and TRBJ2-5 gives the full variable domain: EPEVTQTPSHQVTQMGQEVILRCVPISNHLYFYWYRQILGQKVEFLVSFYNNEISEKSEIFDDQFSVERPDGSNFTLKIRSTKLEDSAMYFCASRGDQETQYFGPGTRLLVL.

The gene calls are TRBV7-9 and TRBJ1-1; 8 nucleotides match TRBD1. Germline V lookup: CDR1 SEHNR, CDR2 FQNEAQ (reference sequence). Trimming took 0 bases from V and 5 from J; bases not matched to a gene: 5. The CDR3 extends over 15 amino acids. CDR3 DNA sequence: TGTGCCAGCAGCTTAGCCCGGACAGGGCAAACTGAAGCTTTCTTT. Residues: CASSLARTGQTEAFF. The variable domain in full, with the rest retrieved from reference TRBV7-9 and TRBJ1-1, is DTGVSQNPRHKITKRGQNVTFRCDPISEHNRLYWYRQTLGQGPEFLTYFQNEAQLEKSRLLSDRFSAERPKGSFSTLEIQRTEQGDSAMYLCASSLARTGQTEAFFGQGTRLTVV.

Ten or more counts support this clonotype. Written as DNA, the CDR3 is TGTGCCAGCAGCCAGCGGGGACAGCCGATTCAAGAGACCCAGTACTTC. This gives the protein CASSQRGQPIQETQYF. J is TRBJ2-5 and V is TRBV3-1; possibly TRBD1 for D (7 bases). CDR3 size: 16 residues. Deletions cut 3 bases from V and 2 bases from J, with 16 bases between. The germline V gene has CDR1 LGHDT and CDR2 YNNKEL (reference sequence).

This clonotype was counted many times. V and J are TRBV3-1 and TRBJ2-6; D is unresolved. Trimming removed 3 bases from V and 2 bases from J, with 11 bases in between. The CDR3 is 16 residues long. Germline V gene lookup returns CDR1 LGHDT and CDR2 YNNKEL (reference sequence). In DNA, the CDR3 is TGTGCCAGCAGCCAGGGGAATTCAGCTGGGGCCAACGTCCTGACTTTC. It encodes CASSQGNSAGANVLTF. The full variable domain, completed using reference TRBV3-1 and TRBJ2-6, is DTAVSQTPKYLVTQMGNDKSIKCEQNLGHDTMYWYKQDSKKFLKIMFSYNNKELIINETVPNRFSPKSPDKAHLNLHINSLELGDSAVYFCASSQGNSAGANVLTFGAGSRLTVL.

This clonotype occurred many times. The V gene is TRBV5-4, the J gene TRBJ2-1; D is uncertain. V was trimmed by 0 bases and J by 5 bases, leaving 12 bases between them. Germline V gene data show CDR1 as SGHNT and CDR2 as YYREEE (reference sequence). The CDR3 is 15 amino acids. The CDR3 DNA follows: TGTGCCAGCAGCTTGGCTGGCGCATCCCACAATGAGCAGTTCTTC. Its translation is CASSLAGASHNEQFF.

This clonotype has at least ten counts. This chain's CDR3 is CASSVEVWGRPINTGELFF. CDR3 nucleotide sequence: TGTGCCAGCAGCGTAGAGGTATGGGGACGCCCGATAAACACCGGGGAGCTGTTTTTT. The chain recombines TRBV9 with TRBJ2-2, with D perhaps matching TRBD1 or TRBD2 (5 bases each). Trimming removed 0 bases from V and 2 bases from J, with 20 bases in between. CDR3 length equals 19 residues. Germline assignment: CDR1 SGDLS and CDR2 YYNGEE.

V usage is TRBV28 and J usage is TRBJ2-1, with 9 bases that match TRBD2. Germline assignment: CDR1 MDHEN and CDR2 SYDVKM. Trimming at V came to 2 bases and at J to 6 bases, leaving 11 bases not matched to a gene. The CDR3 extends over 17 amino acids. CDR3 bases: TGTGCCAGCAGTTTAGCTAGCGGGGCCCCTCGGGGCAATGAGCAGTTCTTC. Translated: CASSLASGAPRGNEQFF. Full variable domain (remainder filled in from reference TRBV28 and TRBJ2-1): DVKVTQSSRYLVKRTGEKVFLECVQDMDHENMFWYRQDPGLGLRLIYFSYDVKMKEKGDIPEGYSVSREKKERFSLILESASTNQTSMYLCASSLASGAPRGNEQFFGPGTRLTVL.

This clonotype was recorded a few times. The J gene is TRBJ2-6, the V gene TRBV28; a possible D gene is TRBD1 (5 bases). This CDR3 contains 15 residues. V lost 5 bases and J 2 bases, leaving 10 bases between the germline ends. The germline V gene has CDR1 MDHEN and CDR2 SYDVKM. In DNA, the CDR3 is TGTGCCAGCAGTAGAAGGGGCGCTGGGGCCAACGTCCTGACTTTC. Its translation is CASSRRGAGANVLTF. Looking up the rest from reference TRBV28 and TRBJ2-6 gives the full variable domain: DVKVTQSSRYLVKRTGEKVFLECVQDMDHENMFWYRQDPGLGLRLIYFSYDVKMKEKGDIPEGYSVSREKKERFSLILESASTNQTSMYLCASSRRGAGANVLTFGAGSRLTVL.

The chain links TRBV7-2 to TRBJ2-2, with D uncertain. V gave up 4 bases and J gave up 2 bases, with 5 bases separating them. CDR1 and CDR2 (germline): SGHTA, FQGNSA. There are 13 residues in the CDR3. The CDR3 region has the DNA TGTGCCAGCAGCTCCCCAAACACCGGGGAGCTGTTTTTT. Protein sequence: CASSSPNTGELFF.

This clonotype occurred a few times. The chain joins TRBV3-1 to TRBJ2-7; no reliable D call. The CDR3 consists of 14 residues. CDR1 is LGHDT, CDR2 YNNKEL, per germline (reference sequence). The V end lost 0 bases, the J end lost 9 bases, and 15 bases lay between the germline ends. Written as DNA, the CDR3 is TGTGCCAGCAGCCAAGACAGAGTTCCATGGTCGCAGTACTTC. Amino acids: CASSQDRVPWSQYF.

The sample holds many counts of this clonotype. The chain combines TRBV12-3 or TRBV12-4 with TRBJ2-2, with D uncertain. The CDR3 runs 13 residues. The V gene lost 1 base and the J gene lost 4 bases, with 4 bases spanning the gap. The CDR3 here is CASSLGGTGELFF. CDR3 bases: TGTGCCAGCAGTTTAGGTGGCACCGGGGAGCTGTTTTTT.